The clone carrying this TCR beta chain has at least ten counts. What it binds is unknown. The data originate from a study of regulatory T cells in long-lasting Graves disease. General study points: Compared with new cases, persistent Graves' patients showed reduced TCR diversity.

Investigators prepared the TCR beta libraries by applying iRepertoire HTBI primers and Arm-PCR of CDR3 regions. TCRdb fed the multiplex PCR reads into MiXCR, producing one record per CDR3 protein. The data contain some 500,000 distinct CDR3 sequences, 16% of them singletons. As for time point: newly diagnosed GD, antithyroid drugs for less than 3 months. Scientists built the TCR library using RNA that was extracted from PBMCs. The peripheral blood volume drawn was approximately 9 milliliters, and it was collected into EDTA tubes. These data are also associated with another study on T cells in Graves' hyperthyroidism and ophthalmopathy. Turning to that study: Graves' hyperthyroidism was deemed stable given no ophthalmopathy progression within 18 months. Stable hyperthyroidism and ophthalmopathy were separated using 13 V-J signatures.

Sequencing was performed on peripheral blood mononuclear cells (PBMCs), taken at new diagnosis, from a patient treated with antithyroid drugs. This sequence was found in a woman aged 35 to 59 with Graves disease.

CDR3 in DNA: TGTGCCAGCAGCGGGGCGTTCGAGCAGTACTTC. Its translation is CASSGAFEQYF. This sequence joins TRBV5-5 and TRBJ2-7, with a possible D match to TRBD1 (5 bases). Germline V CDR1 and CDR2: SGHKS, YYEKEE (reference sequence). V was trimmed by 4 bases and J by 6 bases, leaving 8 bases between them. The CDR3 extends over 11 amino acids.